One sample yielded the 5 T cell receptor beta chains listed below, sequenced in a study of T cell responses to AZD1222 COVID-19 vaccine. Clones were read by immunoSEQ multiplex PCR, and TCRdb kept only the in-frame ones, dropping some. In the table there are about 140,000 clones, about 92% of which are singletons. This material consisted of peripheral blood, taken 28 days after the second AZD1222 dose. The receptor set was obtained from an adult who received the AZD1222 COVID-19 vaccine.

The J gene is TRBJ1-1, the V gene TRBV25-1; unclear D gene. Between the trimmed V and J ends, which lost 11 bases and 4 bases, there was a span of 17 bases. The CDR3 loop spans 13 amino acids. Germline CDR1 MGHDK, CDR2 SYGVNS. CDR3 DNA sequence: TGTGCCTCCAGAAGGGAAATCGGCACTGAAGCTTTCTTT. This encodes CASRREIGTEAFF.

This clone was seen only once. This chain uses TRBV2 with TRBJ1-5; 7 positions match TRBD1. Germline-derived CDR1 and CDR2 are SNHLY and FYNNEI. This CDR3 spans 15 amino acids. The ends lost 4 bases at V and 3 bases at J; junction bases unmatched: 6. Here the CDR3 DNA reads TGTGCCAGCAGTGGTACAGGGGCTACCAATCAGCCCCAGCATTTT. As protein: CASSGTGATNQPQHF.

The gene calls are TRBV7-2 and TRBJ1-1; D gene unclear. V was shortened by 1 base and J by 0 bases, with 18 bases between the two germline ends. This CDR3 spans 18 amino acids. Germline values: CDR1 SGHTA, CDR2 FQGNSA. This chain's CDR3 is CASSLVSRPWSMNTEAFF. As DNA, the CDR3 is TGTGCCAGCAGCTTAGTTTCCCGCCCATGGTCAATGAACACTGAAGCTTTCTTT.

The gene calls are TRBV9 and TRBJ1-2; D is unclear. The V gene lost 3 bases and the J gene lost 2 bases, with 11 bases spanning the gap. The V gene's germline CDR1 is SGDLS and CDR2 YYNGEE. CDR3 length equals 14 residues. CDR3 in amino acids: CASSATLGNYGYTF. CDR3 DNA: TGTGCCAGCAGCGCGACCTTGGGGAACTATGGCTACACCTTC.

The CDR3, as DNA: TGCAGCGTTTATGAAGGTCCGAAGAACACTGAAGCTTTCTTT. The encoded protein is CSVYEGPKNTEAFF. This chain uses TRBV29-1 with TRBJ1-1, with D uncertain. Germline CDR1 SQVTM, CDR2 ANQGSEA. The CDR3 is 14 residues long. Trimming pared 5 bases from V and 1 base from J, leaving 14 bases between.